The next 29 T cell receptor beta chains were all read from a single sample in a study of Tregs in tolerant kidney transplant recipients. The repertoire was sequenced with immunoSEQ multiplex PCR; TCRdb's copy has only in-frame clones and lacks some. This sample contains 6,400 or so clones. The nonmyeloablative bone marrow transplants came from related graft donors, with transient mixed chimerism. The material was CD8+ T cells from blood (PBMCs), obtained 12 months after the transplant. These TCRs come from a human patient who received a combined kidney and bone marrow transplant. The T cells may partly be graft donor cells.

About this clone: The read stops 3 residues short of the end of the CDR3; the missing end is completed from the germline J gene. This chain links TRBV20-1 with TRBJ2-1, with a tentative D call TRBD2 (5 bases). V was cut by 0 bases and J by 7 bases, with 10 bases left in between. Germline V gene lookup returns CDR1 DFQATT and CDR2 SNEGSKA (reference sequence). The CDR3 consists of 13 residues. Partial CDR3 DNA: TGCAGTGCTAGAGATGTAGGCGGGAATGAG. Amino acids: CSARDVGGNE. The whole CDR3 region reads CSARDVGGNEQFF.

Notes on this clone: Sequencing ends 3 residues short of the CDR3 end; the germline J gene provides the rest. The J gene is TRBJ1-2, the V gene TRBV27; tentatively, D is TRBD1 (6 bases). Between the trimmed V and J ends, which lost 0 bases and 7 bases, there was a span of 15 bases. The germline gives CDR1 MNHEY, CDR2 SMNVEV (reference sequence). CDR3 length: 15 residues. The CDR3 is CASSLSSGGASGYTF. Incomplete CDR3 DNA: TGTGCCAGCAGTTTATCATCTGGGGGCGCAAGTGGC.

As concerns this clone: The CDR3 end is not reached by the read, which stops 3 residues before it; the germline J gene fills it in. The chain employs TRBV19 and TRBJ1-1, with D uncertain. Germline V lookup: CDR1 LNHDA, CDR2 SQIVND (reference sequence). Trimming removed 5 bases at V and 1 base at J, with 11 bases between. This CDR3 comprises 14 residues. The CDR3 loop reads CASSLTQANTEAFF. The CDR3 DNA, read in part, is TGTGCCAGTAGTTTAACTCAAGCGAACACTGAA. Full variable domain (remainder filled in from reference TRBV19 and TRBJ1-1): DGGITQSPKYLFRKEGQNVTLSCEQNLNHDAMYWYRQDPGQGLRLIYYSQIVNDFQKGDIAEGYSVSREKKESFPLTVTSAQKNPTAFYLCASSLTQANTEAFFGQGTRLTVV.

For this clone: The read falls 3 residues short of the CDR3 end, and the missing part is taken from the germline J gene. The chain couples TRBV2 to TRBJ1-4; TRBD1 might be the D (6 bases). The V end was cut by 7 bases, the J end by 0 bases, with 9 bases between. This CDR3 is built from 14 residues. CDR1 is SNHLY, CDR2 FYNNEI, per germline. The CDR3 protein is CASISGATNEKLFF. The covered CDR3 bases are TGTGCCAGCATTTCAGGGGCAACTAATGAAAAA.

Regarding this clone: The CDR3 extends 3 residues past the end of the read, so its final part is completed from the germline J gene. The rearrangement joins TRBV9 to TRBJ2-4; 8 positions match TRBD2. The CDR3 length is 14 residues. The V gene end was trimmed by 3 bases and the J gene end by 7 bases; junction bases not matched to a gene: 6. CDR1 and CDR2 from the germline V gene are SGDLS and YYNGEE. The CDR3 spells CASSAAGGANIQYF. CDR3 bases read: TGTGCCAGCAGCGCCGCGGGAGGAGCCAACATT.

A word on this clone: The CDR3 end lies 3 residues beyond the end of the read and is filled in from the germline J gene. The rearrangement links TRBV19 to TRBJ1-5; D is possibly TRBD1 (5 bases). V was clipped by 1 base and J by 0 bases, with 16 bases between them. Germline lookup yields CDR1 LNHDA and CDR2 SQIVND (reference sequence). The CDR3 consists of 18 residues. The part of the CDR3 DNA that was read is TGTGCCAGTAGTATAGTGTCAGGGTCATGGGGTAGCAATCAGCCC. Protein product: CASSIVSGSWGSNQP. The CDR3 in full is CASSIVSGSWGSNQPQHF.

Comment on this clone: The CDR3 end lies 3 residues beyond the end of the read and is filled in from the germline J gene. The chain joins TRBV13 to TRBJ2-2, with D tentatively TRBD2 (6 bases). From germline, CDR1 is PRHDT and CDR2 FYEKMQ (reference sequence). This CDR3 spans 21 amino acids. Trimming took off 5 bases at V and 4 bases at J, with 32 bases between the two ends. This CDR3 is CASSTLDASVASEGITGELFF. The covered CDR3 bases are TGTGCCAGCAGCACCCTCGATGCTAGCGTCGCTTCCGAGGGAATCACCGGGGAG.

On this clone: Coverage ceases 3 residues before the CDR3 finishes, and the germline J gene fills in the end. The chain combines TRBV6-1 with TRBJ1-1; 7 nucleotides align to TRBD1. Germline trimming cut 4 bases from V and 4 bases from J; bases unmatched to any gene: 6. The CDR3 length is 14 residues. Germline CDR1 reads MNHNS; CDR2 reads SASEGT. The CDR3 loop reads CASSGRQGSTEAFF. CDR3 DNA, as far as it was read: TGTGCCAGCAGTGGCAGACAGGGAAGCACTGAA.

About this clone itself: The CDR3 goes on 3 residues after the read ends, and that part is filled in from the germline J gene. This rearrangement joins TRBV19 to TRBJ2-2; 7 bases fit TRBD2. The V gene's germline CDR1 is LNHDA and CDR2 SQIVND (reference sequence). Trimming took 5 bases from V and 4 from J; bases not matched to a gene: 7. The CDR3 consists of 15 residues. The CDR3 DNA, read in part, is TGTGCCAGTAGTCCCTCTAGCGGTATCACCGGGGAG. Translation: CASSPSSGITGE. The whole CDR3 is CASSPSSGITGELFF.

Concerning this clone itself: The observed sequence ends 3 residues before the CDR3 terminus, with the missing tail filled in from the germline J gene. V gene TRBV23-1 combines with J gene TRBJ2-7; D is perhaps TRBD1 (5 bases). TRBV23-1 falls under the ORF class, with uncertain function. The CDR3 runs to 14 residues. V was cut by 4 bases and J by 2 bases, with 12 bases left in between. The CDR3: CASSPGQPPYEQYF. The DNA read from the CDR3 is TGCGCCAGCAGTCCCGGACAACCCCCCTACGAG.

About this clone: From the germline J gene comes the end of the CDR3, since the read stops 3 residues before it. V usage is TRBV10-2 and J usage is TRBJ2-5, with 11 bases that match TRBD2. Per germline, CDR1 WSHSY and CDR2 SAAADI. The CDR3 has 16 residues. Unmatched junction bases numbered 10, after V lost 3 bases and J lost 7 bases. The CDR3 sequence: CASSELGTSGGWTQYF. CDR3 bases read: TGCGCCAGCAGTGAACTGGGGACTAGCGGTGGATGGACC.

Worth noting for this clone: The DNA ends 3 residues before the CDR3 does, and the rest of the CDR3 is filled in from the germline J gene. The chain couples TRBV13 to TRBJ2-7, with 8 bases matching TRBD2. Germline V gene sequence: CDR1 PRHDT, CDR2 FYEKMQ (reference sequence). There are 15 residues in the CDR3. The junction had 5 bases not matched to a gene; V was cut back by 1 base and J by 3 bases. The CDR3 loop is CASSLAERENYEQYF. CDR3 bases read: TGTGCCAGCAGCTTAGCAGAGCGGGAGAACTACGAG.

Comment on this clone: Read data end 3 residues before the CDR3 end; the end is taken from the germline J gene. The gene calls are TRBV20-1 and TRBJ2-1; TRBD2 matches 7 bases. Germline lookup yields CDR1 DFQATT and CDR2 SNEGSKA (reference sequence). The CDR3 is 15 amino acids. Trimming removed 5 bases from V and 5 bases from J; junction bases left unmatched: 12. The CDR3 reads CSAFLAGDGDNEQFF. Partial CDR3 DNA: TGCAGTGCTTTCCTGGCGGGAGACGGAGACAATGAG.

Here the CDR3 reads CASNLGLAGVGTGELFF. The CDR3 DNA, read in part, is TGTGCCAGTAACCTAGGACTAGCGGGAGTAGGCACCGGGGAG. This rearrangement joins TRBV19 to TRBJ2-2; TRBD2 matches 13 bases. The read ends 3 residues before the CDR3 terminus; that terminus is restored from the germline J gene. Trimming took 7 bases from V and 4 from J; bases not matched to a gene: 9. This CDR3 is 17 amino acids long. Germline values: CDR1 LNHDA, CDR2 SQIVND (reference sequence).

The CDR3 sequence is CASSYLQGLGTIEQFF. The sequenced CDR3 bases are TGTGCCAGCAGTTACCTGCAGGGACTAGGAACTATTGAG. V usage is TRBV6-2 or TRBV6-3 and J usage is TRBJ2-1, with 8 bases aligning to TRBD2. The sequenced fragment ends 3 residues before the CDR3 boundary, so the rest is inferred from the germline J gene. J was trimmed by 9 bases and V by 2 bases; bases with no gene match: 12. Germline V lookup: CDR1 MNHEY, CDR2 SVGEGT. This CDR3 is built from 16 residues.

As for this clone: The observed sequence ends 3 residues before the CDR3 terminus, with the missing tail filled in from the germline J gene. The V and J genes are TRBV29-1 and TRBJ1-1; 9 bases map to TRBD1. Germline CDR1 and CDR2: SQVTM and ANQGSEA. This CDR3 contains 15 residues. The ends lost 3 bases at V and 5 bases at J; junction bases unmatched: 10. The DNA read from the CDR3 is TGCAGCGTTGACCCCGGGACAGGGTTGCGTACTGAA. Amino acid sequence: CSVDPGTGLRTE. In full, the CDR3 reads CSVDPGTGLRTEAFF.

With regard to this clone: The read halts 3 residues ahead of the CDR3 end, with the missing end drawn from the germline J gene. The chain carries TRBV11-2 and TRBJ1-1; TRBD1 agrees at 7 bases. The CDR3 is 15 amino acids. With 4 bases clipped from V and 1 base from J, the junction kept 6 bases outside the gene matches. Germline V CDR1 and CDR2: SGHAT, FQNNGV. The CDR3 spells CASSSRQGRNTEAFF. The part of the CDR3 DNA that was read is TGTGCCAGCAGCTCACGACAGGGAAGGAACACTGAA. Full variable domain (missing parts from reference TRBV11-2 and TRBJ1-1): EAGVAQSPRYKIIEKRQSVAFWCNPISGHATLYWYQQILGQGPKLLIQFQNNGVVDDSQLPKDRFSAERLKGVDSTLKIQPAKLEDSAVYLCASSSRQGRNTEAFFGQGTRLTVV.

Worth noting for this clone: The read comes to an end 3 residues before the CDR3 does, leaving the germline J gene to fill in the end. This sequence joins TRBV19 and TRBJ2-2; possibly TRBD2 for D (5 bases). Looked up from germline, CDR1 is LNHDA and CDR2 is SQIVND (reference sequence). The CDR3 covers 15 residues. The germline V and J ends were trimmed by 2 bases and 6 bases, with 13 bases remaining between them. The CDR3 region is CASSIRTRAAGELFF. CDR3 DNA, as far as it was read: TGTGCCAGTAGTATAAGGACCCGAGCGGCCGGGGAG.

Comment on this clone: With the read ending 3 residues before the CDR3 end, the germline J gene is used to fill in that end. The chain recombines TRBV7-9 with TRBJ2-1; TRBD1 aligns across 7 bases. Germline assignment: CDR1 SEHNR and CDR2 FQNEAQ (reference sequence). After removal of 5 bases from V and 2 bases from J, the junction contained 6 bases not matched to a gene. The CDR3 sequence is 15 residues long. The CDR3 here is CASSLLTGTYNEQFF. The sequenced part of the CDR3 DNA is TGTGCCAGCAGCCTTTTGACAGGGACCTACAATGAG.

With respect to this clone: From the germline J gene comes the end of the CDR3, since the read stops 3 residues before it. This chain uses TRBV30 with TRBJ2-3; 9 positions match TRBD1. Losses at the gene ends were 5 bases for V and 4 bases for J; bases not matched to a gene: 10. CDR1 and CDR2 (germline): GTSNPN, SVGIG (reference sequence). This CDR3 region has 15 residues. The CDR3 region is CAWVGGQGSADTQYF. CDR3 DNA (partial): TGTGCCTGGGTCGGGGGACAGGGTTCGGCAGATACG.

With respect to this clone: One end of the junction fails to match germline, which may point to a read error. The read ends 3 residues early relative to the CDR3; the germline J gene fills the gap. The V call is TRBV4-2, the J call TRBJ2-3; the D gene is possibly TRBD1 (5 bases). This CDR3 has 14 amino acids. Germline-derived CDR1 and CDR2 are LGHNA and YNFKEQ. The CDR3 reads CASSQEQGTDTQYF. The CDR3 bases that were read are TGCGCCAGCAGCCAAGAACAGGGCACAGATACG.

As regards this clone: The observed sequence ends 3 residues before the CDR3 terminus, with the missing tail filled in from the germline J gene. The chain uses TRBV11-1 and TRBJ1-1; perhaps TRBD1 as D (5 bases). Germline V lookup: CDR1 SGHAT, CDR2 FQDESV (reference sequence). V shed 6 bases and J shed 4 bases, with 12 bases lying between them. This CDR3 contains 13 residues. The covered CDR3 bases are TGTGCCAGCAGAGGTTTGGGGGGCACTGAA. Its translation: CASRGLGGTE. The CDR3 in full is CASRGLGGTEAFF.

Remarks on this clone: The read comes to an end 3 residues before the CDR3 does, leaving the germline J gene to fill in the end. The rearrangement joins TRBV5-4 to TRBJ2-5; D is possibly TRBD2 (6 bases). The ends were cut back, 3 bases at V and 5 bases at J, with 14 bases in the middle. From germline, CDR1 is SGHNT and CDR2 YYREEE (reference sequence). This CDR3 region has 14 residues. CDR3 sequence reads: CASSWDFAPETQYF. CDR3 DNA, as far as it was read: TGTGCCAGCAGCTGGGACTTCGCCCCGGAGACC.

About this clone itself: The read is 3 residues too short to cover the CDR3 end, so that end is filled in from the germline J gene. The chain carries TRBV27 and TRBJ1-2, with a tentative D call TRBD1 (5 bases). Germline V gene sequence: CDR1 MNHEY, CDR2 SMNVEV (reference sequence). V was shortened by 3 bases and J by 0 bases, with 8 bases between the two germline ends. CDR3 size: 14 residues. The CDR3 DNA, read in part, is TGTGCCAGCAGTTTCAGGGCGTCTAACTATGGC. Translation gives CASSFRASNYG. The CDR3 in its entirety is CASSFRASNYGYTF.

The covered CDR3 bases are TGTGCCACCAGTGGGCTACAGGAAAATGGGAACACTGAA. It encodes CATSGLQENGNTE. The full CDR3 sequence reads CATSGLQENGNTEAFF. This chain links TRBV24-1 with TRBJ1-1; weak D call: TRBD1 (5 bases). The DNA ends 3 residues before the CDR3 does, and the rest of the CDR3 is filled in from the germline J gene. Germline values: CDR1 KGHDR, CDR2 SFDVKD. CDR3 length: 16 amino acids. The V end lost 5 bases, the J end lost 1 base, and 16 bases lay between the germline ends.

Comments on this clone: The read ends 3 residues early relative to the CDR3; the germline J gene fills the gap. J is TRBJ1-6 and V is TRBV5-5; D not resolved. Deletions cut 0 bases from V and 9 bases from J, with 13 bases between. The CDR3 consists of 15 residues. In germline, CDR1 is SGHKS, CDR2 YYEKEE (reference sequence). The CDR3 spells CASSLEGGTLSPLHF. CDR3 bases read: TGTGCCAGCAGCTTGGAAGGCGGCACCCTTTCACCC.

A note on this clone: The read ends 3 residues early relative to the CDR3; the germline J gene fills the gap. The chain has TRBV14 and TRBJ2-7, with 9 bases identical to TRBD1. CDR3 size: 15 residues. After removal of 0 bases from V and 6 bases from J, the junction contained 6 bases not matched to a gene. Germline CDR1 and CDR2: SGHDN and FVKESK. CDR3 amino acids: CASSQDRTGVREQYF. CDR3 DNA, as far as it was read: TGTGCCAGCAGCCAAGATCGGACAGGGGTCCGCGAG.

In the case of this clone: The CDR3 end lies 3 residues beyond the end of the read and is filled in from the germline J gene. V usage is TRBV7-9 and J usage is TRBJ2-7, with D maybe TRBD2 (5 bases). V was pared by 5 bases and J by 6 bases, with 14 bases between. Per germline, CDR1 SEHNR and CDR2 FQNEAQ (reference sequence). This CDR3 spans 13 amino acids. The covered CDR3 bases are TGTGCCAGCAGCCAAGGACTCAATCCCGAG. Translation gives CASSQGLNPE. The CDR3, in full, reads CASSQGLNPEQYF.

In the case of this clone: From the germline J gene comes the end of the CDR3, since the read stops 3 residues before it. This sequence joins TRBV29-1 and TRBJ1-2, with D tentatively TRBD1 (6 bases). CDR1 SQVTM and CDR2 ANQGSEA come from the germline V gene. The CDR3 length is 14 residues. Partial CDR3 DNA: TGCAGCGTTGAAGAGGACAGCGGTCTGGGAGGC. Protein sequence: CSVEEDSGLGG. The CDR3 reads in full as CSVEEDSGLGGYTF.